This TCR beta chain was recorded in a study of T cell responses to AZD1222 COVID-19 vaccine. This CDR3 spans 16 amino acids. The V segment lost 3 bases and the J segment 3 bases; nucleotides outside the gene matches: 5. Germline assignment: CDR1 SGHTA and CDR2 FQGNSA. This clone was seen only a few times. The assay was immunoSEQ multiplex PCR, and TCRdb's table has in-frame clones only and misses some. Counted here are 180,000 or so clones, roughly nine tenths occurring once; the ten biggest clones make up 1.3%. The chain combines TRBV7-2 with TRBJ2-1; TRBD2 matches 10 bases. The source was peripheral blood, collected 28 days after the second AZD1222 dose. This sequence was found in an adult who received the AZD1222 COVID-19 vaccine. The chain's CDR3 is CASSFGTSAHYNEQFF. The CDR3 DNA reads TGTGCCAGCAGCTTCGGGACTAGCGCTCACTACAATGAGCAGTTCTTC.